A single T cell receptor (beta chain) is shown here with its context. Its specific antigen is unknown. Per-base quality was not reported, and no clone a single base away is much larger than it. This entry comes from a study of blood T cell repertoires in COVID-19 (dated by TCRdb to about 2020). About the study as a whole: Samples covering the acute and convalescent phases of COVID-19 were provided by collaborators in the United States, Italy and Spain. The prospective study material was composed of cDNA or gDNA derived from T cells, B-cell-depleted T cells, or PBMCs. Subjects who had been exposed to COVID-19, were actively infected with it, or had recovered from it provided the deeply sampled blood TCRbeta repertoires that made up the dataset. The repertoires were released in a freely available public database intended as a resource for research on the immune response to SARS-CoV-2. The samples were drawn from two sources: the first 160 participants of the ongoing ImmuneRACE study, and over 950 subjects contributed by 6 global collaborators. The sample metadata nearly always contained a de-identified subject ID, COVID-19 status, age in years and sex. Where HLA class I and class II types were available, the types were taken from metadata supplied by the sample provider, not from assay-based typing.

The germline V end is reduced by 7 bases and the J end by 4 bases; junction bases left unmatched: 17. The germline V gene encodes CDR1 SEHNR and CDR2 FQNEAQ (reference sequence). Inclusive of the bounding cysteine and phenylalanine, the CDR3 is 18 residues long. The only DNA kept is the CDR3, 54 bases in frame from the first base. Points the paper makes about the study in general: The amount of clinical and demographic metadata varied by source and participant and was provided uncurated.

The immunoSEQ Assay, a bias-controlled multiplex PCR, was used to amplify TCRbeta CDR3 regions from genomic DNA. From the authors' description of their analysis: Within the assay, amplification of reference gene primers was used to estimate how many nucleated cells each sample contained. To quantify the absolute abundance of each unique TCRbeta CDR3 rearrangement, sequence reads were collapsed and filtered. For each sample, productive Simpson clonality was calculated as the square root of Simpson's diversity index over productive rearrangements. Imported from immuneACCESS, the table was reduced by TCRdb to in-frame sequences with V and J called. These copies leave out some clones; in studies compared against another copy, an unresolved V gene accounts for under half, and the cause of the remainder is not known. V, J and clone size were drawn from that table, and D and trimming were deduced from the DNA. Counted in this sample were over 350,000 clones; 70% to 90% of them appeared once. Of the sample, 0.9% to 1.5% is held by the ten largest clones.

Participants in the prospective study were aged about 18 to 89 years, lived in 24 United States geographic areas, and enrolled through a virtual design. In the prospective study, participants were assigned to cohorts based on the clinical history participants reported in a screening survey and a study questionnaire. Recovered participants in ImmuneRACE Cohort 3 were defined by two consecutive negative NP/OP PCR tests, clearance by a healthcare professional, or resolution of symptoms. In the prospective study, whole blood, serum and a nasopharyngeal or oropharyngeal swab were collected from each participant by mobile phlebotomists. Additional blood draws and questionnaires over an approximately two-month period could optionally be provided by prospective study participants. Blood samples from the prospective study were shipped frozen or at room temperature prior to DNA extraction.

The V and J segments used are TRBV7-9 and TRBJ1-2, and 11 bases in between align with TRBD1. This TCR derives from a woman in her late teens or twenties who had recovered from COVID-19. Sequenced sample: PBMCs or T cells enriched from blood (not recorded which). The CDR3 protein is CASTSLGQGALLTYGYTF. DNA sequence: TGTGCCAGCACCTCCCTCGGACAGGGGGCGCTTCTGACCTATGGCTACACCTTC.